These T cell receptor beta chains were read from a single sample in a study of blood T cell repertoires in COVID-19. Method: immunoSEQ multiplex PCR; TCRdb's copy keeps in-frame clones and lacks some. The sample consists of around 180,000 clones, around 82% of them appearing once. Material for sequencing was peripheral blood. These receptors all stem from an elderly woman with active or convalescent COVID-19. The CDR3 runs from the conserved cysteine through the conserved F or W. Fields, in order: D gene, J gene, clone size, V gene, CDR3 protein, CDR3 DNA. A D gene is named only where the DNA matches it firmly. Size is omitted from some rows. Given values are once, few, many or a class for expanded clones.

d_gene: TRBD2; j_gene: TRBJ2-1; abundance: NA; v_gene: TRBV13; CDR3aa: CASSLRTSGSDEQFF; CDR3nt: TGTGCCAGCAGCTTAAGAACTAGCGGGAGCGATGAGCAGTTCTTC
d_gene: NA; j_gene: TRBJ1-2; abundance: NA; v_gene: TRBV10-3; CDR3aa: CAISDERRGEGYGYTF; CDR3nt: TGTGCCATCAGTGATGAACGACGAGGGGAGGGATATGGCTACACCTTC
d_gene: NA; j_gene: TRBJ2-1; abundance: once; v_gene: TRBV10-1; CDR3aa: CASSENPGDKQFF; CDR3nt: TGCGCCAGCAGTGAGAACCCAGGGGATAAGCAGTTCTTC
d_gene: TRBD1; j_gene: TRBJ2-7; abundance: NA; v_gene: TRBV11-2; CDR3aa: CASSSQGAGEQYF; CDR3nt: TGTGCCAGCAGCTCACAGGGGGCGGGTGAGCAGTACTTC
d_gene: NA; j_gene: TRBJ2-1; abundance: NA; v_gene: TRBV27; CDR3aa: CASTSITGTNEQFF; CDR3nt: TGTGCCAGCACCTCAATAACCGGTACTAATGAGCAGTTCTTC
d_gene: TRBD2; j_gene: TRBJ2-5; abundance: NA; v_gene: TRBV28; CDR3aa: CASIQLAGSETQYF; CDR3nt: TGTGCCAGCATCCAACTAGCGGGATCAGAGACCCAGTACTTC
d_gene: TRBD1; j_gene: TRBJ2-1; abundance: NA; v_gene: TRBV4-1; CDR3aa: CASSQEGGRANEQFF; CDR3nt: TGCGCCAGCAGCCAAGAAGGGGGCAGGGCTAATGAGCAGTTCTTC
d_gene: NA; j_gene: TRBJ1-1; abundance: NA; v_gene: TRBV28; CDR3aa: CASGEGIRTFF; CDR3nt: TGTGCCAGCGGGGAGGGGATACGAACTTTCTTT
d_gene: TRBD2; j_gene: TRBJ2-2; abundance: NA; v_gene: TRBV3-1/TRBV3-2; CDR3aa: CASSPDSSGHTGELFF; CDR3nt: TGTGCCAGCAGCCCCGATTCTAGCGGCCACACCGGGGAGCTGTTTTTT
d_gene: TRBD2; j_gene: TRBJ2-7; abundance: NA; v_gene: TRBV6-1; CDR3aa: CASSDLAGDPAYEQYF; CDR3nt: TGTGCCAGCAGTGACCTAGCGGGAGATCCAGCCTACGAGCAGTACTTC
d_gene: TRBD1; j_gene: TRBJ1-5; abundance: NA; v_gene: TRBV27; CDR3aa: CASSRQGGNNQPQHF; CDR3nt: TGTGCCAGCAGCCGACAGGGAGGTAACAATCAGCCCCAGCATTTT
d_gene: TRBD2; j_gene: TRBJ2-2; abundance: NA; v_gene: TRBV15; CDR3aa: CATSRDPSGRSNTGELFF; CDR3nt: TGTGCCACCAGCAGAGATCCAAGCGGGAGGTCGAACACCGGGGAGCTGTTTTTT
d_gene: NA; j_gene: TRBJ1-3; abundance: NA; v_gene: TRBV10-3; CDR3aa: CAISESGGTIYF; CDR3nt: TGTGCCATCAGTGAGTCGGGGGGCACCATATATTTT
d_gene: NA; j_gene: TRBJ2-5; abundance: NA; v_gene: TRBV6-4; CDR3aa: CASFGSQYF; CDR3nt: TGTGCCAGCTTCGGTTCCCAGTACTTC
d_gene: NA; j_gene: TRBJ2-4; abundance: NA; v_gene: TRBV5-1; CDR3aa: CASSLGWSQPFQYF; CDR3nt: TGCGCCAGCAGCCTGGGTTGGAGCCAACCCTTTCAGTACTTC
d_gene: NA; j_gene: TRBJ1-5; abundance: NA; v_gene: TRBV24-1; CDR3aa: CATSDPRDSNQPQHF; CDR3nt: TGTGCCACCAGTGATCCCAGGGATAGCAATCAGCCCCAGCATTTT
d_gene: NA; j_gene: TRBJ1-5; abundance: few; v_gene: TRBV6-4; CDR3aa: CATNQHGVGQPQHF; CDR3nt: TGTGCCACCAATCAGCACGGGGTCGGTCAGCCCCAGCATTTT
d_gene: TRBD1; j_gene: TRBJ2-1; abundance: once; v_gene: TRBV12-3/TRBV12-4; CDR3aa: CASRPTGYNEQFF; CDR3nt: TGTGCCAGCAGACCGACAGGGTACAATGAGCAGTTCTTC
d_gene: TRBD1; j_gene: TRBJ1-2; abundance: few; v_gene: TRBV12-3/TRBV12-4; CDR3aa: CASSWTGNGYTF; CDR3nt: TGTGCCAGCAGTTGGACAGGGAATGGCTACACCTTC
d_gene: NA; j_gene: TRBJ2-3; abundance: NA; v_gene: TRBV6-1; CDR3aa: CASSEQGFTDTQYF; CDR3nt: TGTGCCAGCAGTGAACAGGGTTTCACAGATACGCAGTATTTT
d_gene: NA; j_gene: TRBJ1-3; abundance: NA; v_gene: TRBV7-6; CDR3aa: CASSSQGYGNTIYF; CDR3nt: TGTGCCAGCAGCTCACAGGGTTATGGAAACACCATATATTTT
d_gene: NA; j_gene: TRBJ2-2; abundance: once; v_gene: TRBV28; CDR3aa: CASTVGGIANTGELFF; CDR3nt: TGTGCCAGCACCGTGGGGGGAATCGCGAACACCGGGGAGCTGTTTTTT
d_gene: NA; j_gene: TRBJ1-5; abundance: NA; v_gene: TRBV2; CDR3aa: CASSAGHLSGGQHF; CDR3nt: TGTGCCAGCAGCGCGGGACACCTTAGCGGGGGCCAGCATTTT
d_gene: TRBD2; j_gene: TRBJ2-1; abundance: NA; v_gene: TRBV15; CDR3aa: CATSRGGTSGSRDNEQFF; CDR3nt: TGTGCCACCAGCAGGGGAGGGACTAGCGGGAGTCGGGACAATGAGCAGTTCTTC
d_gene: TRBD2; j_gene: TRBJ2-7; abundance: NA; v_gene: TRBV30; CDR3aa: CAWNSLAGGTYEQYF; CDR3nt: TGTGCCTGGAACTCTCTAGCGGGAGGTACCTACGAGCAGTACTTC
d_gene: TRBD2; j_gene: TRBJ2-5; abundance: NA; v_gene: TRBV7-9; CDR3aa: CASSLGLAEETQYF; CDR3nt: TGTGCCAGCAGCCTCGGACTAGCGGAAGAGACCCAGTACTTC
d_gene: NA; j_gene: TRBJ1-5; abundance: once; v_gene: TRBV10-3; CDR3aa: CATGGGSNQPQHF; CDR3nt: TGTGCCACCGGGGGGGGTAGCAATCAGCCCCAGCATTTT
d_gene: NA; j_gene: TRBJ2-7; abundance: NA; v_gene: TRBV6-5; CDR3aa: CASSPLDFYEQYF; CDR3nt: TGTGCCAGCAGCCCCTTGGACTTCTACGAGCAGTACTTC
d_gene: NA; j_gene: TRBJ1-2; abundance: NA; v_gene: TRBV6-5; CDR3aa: CASSATANYGYTF; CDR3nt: TGTGCCAGCAGCGCCACAGCTAACTATGGCTACACCTTC